This note documents a single T cell receptor (beta chain) sequence. The PCR used 60 Vbeta and 13 Jbeta primers. Sequencing used immunoSEQ multiplex PCR; TCRdb keeps in-frame clones, though not all of them. The data hold 150,000 to 200,000 clones, with 80% observed a single time. The record originates from a study of cytomegalovirus exposure and HLA in healthy donors. The CDR3 covers 19 residues. CDR1 is LGHNA, CDR2 YNFKEQ, per germline. V was clipped by 0 bases and J by 3 bases; unmatched bases: 14. The clonotype originates from a boy between 5 and 17 years old in good health and CMV-seronegative. The chain uses TRBV4-2 and TRBJ1-5; 7 bases line up with TRBD1. The sequencing sample was made of PBMCs. CDR3 sequence: CASSQETQGDLRDNQPQHF. The CDR3 DNA sequence: TGTGCCAGCAGCCAAGAAACCCAGGGGGATTTAAGAGACAATCAGCCCCAGCATTTT.